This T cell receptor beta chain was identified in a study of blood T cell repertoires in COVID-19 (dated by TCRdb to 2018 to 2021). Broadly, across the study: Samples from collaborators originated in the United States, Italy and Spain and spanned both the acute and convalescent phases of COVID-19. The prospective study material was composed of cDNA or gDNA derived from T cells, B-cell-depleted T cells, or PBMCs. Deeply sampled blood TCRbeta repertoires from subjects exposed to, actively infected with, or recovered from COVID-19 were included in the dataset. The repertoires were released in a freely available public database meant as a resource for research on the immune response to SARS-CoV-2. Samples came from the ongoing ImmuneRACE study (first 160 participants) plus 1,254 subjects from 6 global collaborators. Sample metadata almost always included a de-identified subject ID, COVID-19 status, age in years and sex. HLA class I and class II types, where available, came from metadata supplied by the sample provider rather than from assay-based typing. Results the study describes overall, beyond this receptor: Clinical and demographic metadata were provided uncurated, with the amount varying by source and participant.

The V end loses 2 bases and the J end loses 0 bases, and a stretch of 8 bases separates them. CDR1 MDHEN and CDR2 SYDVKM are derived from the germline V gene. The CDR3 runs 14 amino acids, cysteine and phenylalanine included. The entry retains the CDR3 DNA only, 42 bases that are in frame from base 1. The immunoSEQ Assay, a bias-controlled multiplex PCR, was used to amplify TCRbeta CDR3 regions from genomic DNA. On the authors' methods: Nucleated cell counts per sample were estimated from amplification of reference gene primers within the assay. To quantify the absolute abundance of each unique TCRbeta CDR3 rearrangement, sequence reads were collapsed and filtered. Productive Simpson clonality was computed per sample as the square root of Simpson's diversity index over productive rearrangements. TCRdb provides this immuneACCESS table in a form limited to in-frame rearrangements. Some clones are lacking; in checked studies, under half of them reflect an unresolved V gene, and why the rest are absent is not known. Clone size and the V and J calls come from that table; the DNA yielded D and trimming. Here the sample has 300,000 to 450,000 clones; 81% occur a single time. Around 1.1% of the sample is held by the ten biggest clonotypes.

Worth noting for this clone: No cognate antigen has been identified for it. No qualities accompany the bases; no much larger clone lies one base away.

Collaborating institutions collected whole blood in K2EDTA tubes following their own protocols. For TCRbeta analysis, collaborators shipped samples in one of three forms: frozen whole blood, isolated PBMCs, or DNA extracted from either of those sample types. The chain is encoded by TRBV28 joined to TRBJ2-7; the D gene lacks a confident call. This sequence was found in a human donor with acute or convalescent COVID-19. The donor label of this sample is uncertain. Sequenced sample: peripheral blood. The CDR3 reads CASSLAASSYEQYF. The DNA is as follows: TGTGCCAGCAGTTTAGCGGCGAGCTCCTACGAGCAGTACTTC.